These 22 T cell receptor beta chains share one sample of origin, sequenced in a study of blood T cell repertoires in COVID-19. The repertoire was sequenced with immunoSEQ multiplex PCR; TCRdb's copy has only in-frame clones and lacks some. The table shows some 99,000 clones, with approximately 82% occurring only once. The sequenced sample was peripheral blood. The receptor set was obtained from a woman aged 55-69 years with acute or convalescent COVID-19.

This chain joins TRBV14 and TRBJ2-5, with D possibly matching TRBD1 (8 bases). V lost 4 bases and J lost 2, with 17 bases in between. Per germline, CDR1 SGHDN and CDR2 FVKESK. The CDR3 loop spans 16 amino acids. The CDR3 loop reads CASSPWTGREQETQYF. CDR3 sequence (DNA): TGTGCCAGCAGCCCCTGGACAGGGCGGGAGCAAGAGACCCAGTACTTC.

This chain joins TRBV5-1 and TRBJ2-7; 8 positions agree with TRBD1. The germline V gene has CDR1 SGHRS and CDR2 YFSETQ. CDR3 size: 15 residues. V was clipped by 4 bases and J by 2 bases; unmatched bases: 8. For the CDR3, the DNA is TGCGCCAGCAGCCCCACCCCGACAGGGGCCTACGAGCAGTACTTC. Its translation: CASSPTPTGAYEQYF.

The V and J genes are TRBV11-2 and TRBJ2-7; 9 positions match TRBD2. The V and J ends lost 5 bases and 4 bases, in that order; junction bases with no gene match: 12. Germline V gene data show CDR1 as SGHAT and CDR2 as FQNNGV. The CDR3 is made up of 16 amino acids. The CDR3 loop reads CASSQSGASGTYEQYF. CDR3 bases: TGTGCCAGCAGCCAGAGCGGGGCTAGCGGGACTTACGAGCAGTACTTC. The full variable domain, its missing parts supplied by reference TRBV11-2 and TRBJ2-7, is EAGVAQSPRYKIIEKRQSVAFWCNPISGHATLYWYQQILGQGPKLLIQFQNNGVVDDSQLPKDRFSAERLKGVDSTLKIQPAKLEDSAVYLCASSQSGASGTYEQYFGPGTRLTVT.

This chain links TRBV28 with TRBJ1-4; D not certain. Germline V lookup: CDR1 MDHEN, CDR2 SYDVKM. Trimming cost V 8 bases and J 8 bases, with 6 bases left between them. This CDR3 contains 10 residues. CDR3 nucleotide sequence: TGTGCCAGCGGGAGAGAAAAACTGTTTTTT. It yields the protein CASGREKLFF.

The DNA for the CDR3 is TGTGCCAGCTCACCTGCGGACAGGAGAAACGAGCAGTACTTC. Protein product: CASSPADRRNEQYF. The gene calls are TRBV18 and TRBJ2-7; 7 nucleotides align to TRBD1. This CDR3 comprises 14 residues. With 3 bases clipped from V and 5 bases from J, the junction kept 7 bases outside the gene matches. Germline loops: CDR1 KGHSH, CDR2 LQKENI.

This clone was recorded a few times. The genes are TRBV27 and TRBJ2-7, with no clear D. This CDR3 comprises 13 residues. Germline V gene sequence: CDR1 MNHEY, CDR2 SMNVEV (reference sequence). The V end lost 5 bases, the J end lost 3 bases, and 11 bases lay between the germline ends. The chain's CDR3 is CASSPQQSYEQYF. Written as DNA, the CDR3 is TGTGCCAGCAGTCCCCAACAAAGCTACGAGCAGTACTTC.

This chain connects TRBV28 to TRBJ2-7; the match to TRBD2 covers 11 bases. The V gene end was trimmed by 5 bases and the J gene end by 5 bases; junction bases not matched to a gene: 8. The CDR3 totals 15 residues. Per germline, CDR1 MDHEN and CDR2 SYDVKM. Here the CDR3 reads CASSNPRLAGNEQYF. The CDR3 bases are TGTGCCAGCAGTAACCCGAGACTAGCGGGAAACGAGCAGTACTTC.

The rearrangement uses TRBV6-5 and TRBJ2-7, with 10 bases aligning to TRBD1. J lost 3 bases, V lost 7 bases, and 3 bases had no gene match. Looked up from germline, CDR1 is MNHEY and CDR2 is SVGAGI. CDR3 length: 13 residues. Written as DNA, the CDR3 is TGTGCCAGCACCGGGACAGGGGTCTACGAGCAGTACTTC. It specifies CASTGTGVYEQYF.

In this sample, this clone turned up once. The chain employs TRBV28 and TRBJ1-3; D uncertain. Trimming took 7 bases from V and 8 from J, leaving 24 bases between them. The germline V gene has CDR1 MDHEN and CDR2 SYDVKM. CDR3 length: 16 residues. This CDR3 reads CASTPSGLIRRDTIYF. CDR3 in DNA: TGTGCCAGCACCCCATCGGGATTAATAAGGCGTGACACCATATATTTT.

CDR3 nucleotide sequence: TGTGCCACCAGTGACCCGGGACAGGGAAACGGGGAGCTGTTTTTT. Amino acid sequence: CATSDPGQGNGELFF. The chain joins TRBV24-1 to TRBJ2-2; 9 nucleotides match TRBD1. This CDR3 has 15 residues. The junction had 6 bases not matched to a gene; V was cut back by 4 bases and J by 7 bases. The germline CDR1 and CDR2 sequences are KGHDR and SFDVKD.

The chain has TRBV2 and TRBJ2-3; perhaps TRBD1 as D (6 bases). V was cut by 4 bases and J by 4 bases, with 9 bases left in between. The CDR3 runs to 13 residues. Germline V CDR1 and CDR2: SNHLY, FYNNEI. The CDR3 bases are TGTGCCAGCAGTGCTGGGGGCCCAGATACGCAGTATTTT. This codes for CASSAGGPDTQYF. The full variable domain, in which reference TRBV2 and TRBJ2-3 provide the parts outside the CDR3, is EPEVTQTPSHQVTQMGQEVILRCVPISNHLYFYWYRQILGQKVEFLVSFYNNEISEKSEIFDDQFSVERPDGSNFTLKIRSTKLEDSAMYFCASSAGGPDTQYFGPGTRLTVL.

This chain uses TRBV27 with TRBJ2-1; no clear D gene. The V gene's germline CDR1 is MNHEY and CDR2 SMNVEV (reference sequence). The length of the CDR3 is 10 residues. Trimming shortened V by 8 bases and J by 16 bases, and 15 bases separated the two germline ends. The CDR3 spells CASGHPFGFF. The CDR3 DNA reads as TGTGCCAGCGGGCACCCTTTCGGTTTCTTC.

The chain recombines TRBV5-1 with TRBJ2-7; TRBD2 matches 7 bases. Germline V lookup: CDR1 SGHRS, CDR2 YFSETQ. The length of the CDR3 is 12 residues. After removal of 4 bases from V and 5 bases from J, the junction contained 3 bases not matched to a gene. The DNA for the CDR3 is TGCGCCAGCAGCCTCCTAGCGGACGAGCAGTACTTC. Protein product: CASSLLADEQYF.

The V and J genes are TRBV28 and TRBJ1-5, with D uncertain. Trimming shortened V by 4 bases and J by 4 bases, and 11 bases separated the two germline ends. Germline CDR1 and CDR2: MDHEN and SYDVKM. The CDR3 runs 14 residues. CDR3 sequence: CASSWALGNQPQHF. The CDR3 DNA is TGTGCCAGCAGTTGGGCGTTAGGAAATCAGCCCCAGCATTTT.

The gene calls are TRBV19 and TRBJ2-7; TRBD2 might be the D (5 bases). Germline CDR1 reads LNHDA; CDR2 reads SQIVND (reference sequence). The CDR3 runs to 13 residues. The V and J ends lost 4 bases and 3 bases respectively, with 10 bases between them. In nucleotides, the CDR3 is TGTGCCAGTAGTACGGTCAGCGGCTACGAGCAGTACTTC. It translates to CASSTVSGYEQYF.

The CDR3 is CASSFRASQGETQYF. CDR3 nucleotide sequence: TGTGCCAGCAGTTTTCGAGCATCGCAGGGGGAGACCCAGTACTTC. The V gene is TRBV28, the J gene TRBJ2-5; tentatively, D is TRBD1 (6 bases). Trimming removed 3 bases from V and 5 bases from J, with 16 bases in between. The CDR3 runs to 15 residues. CDR1 and CDR2 from the germline V gene are MDHEN and SYDVKM.

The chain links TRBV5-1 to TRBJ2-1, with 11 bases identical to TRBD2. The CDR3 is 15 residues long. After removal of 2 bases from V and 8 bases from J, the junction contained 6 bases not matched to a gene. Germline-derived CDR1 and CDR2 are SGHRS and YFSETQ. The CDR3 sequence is CASSFSGRAGDEQFF. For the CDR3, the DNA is TGCGCCAGCAGCTTTAGCGGGAGGGCCGGGGATGAGCAGTTCTTC. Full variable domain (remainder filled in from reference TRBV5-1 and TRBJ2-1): KAGVTQTPRYLIKTRGQQVTLSCSPISGHRSVSWYQQTPGQGLQFLFEYFSETQRNKGNFPGRFSGRQFSNSRSEMNVSTLELGDSALYLCASSFSGRAGDEQFFGPGTRLTVL.

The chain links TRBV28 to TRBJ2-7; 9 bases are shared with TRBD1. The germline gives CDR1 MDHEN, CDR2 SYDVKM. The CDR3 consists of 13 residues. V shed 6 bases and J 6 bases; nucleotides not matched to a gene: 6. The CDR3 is CASSRGQGGEQYF. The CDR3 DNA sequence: TGTGCCAGCAGCCGGGGACAGGGTGGCGAGCAGTACTTC.

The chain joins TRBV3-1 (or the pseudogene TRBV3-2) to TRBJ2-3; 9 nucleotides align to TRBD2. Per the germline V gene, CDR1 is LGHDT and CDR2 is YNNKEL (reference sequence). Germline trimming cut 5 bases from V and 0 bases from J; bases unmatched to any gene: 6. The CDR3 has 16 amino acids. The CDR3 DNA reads TGTGCCAGCAGCTCCCGAACTAGCGGGAGCACAGATACGCAGTATTTT. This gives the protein CASSSRTSGSTDTQYF.

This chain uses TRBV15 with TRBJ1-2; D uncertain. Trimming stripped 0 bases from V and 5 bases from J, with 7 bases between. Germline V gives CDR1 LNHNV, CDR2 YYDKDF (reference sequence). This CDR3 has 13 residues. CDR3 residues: CATSRDSEYGYTF. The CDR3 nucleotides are TGTGCCACCAGCAGAGATTCAGAATATGGCTACACCTTC.

The CDR3: CASSQSRGLYNEQFF. The CDR3, as DNA: TGTGCCAGCAGCCAAAGCAGAGGGCTGTACAATGAGCAGTTCTTC. This sequence joins TRBV7-2 and TRBJ2-1; a weak D match, TRBD2 (5 bases). V dropped 5 bases and J dropped 4 bases, with 15 bases sitting between them. There are 15 residues in the CDR3. In germline, CDR1 is SGHTA, CDR2 FQGNSA.

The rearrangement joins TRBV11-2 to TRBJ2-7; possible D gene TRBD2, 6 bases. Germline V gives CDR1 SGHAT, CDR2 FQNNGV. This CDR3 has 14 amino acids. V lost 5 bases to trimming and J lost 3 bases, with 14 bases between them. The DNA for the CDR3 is TGTGCCAGCAGCCCGGGACTCCTGAGCTACGAGCAGTACTTC. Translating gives CASSPGLLSYEQYF.